These 19 T cell receptor beta chains came from one sample sequenced in a study of T cells in narcolepsy (dated by TCRdb to 2016 to 2018). Libraries were prepared through the immunoSEQ multiplex PCR assay. TCRdb provides this immuneACCESS table in a form limited to in-frame rearrangements. Some clones are lacking; in checked studies, under half of them reflect an unresolved V gene, and why the rest are absent is not known. The sample records around 18,000 clones, 85% to 90% of which are singletons. Approximately 0.7% of the sample is held by the ten biggest clonotypes. Source material: memory (CD45RA-) CD4+ T cells from blood. In the paper's terms, the cell subset or site label means: memory T cells sorted ex vivo from peripheral blood. These receptors came from a human donor in good health.

The chain has TRBV2 and TRBJ2-7; D is undetermined. The CDR3 totals 13 residues. Germline V gene sequence: CDR1 SNHLY, CDR2 FYNNEI. V gave up 7 bases and J gave up 1 base, with 11 bases separating them. The CDR3 here is CASTPAPSYEQYF. In DNA, the CDR3 is TGTGCCAGCACCCCCGCACCTTCCTACGAGCAGTACTTC.

CDR3 coding DNA: TGTGCCAGCAGCTTCAAGACAGGTGATTATGGCTACACCTTC. Its protein product is CASSFKTGDYGYTF. The V and J genes are TRBV7-4 and TRBJ1-2; tentative D call: TRBD1 (6 bases). The CDR3 has 14 residues. V was pared by 3 bases and J by 5 bases, with 13 bases between. The germline V gene encodes CDR1 SGHVT and CDR2 SQSDAQ. Drawing the rest from reference TRBV7-4 and TRBJ1-2, the complete variable domain is GAGVSQSPRYKVAKRGRDVALRCDSISGHVTLYWYRQTLGQGSEVLTYSQSDAQRDKSGRPSGRFSAERPERSVSTLKIQRTEQGDSAVYLCASSFKTGDYGYTFGSGTRLTVV.

The chain recombines TRBV10-2 with TRBJ1-2, with a weak D call TRBD1 (6 bases). The CDR3 has 11 residues. Germline V CDR1 and CDR2: WSHSY, SAAADI. V was clipped by 10 bases and J by 2 bases, with 8 bases between them. The CDR3 reads CATTGNYGYTF. The CDR3 DNA reads as TGCGCCACAACAGGGAACTATGGCTACACCTTC.

The gene calls are TRBV5-4 and TRBJ2-1; 8 positions match TRBD2. The CDR3 extends over 15 amino acids. J gave up 4 bases and V 0 bases, and 3 bases lay outside the gene matches. Germline V gene lookup returns CDR1 SGHNT and CDR2 YYREEE (reference sequence). As DNA, the CDR3 is TGTGCCAGCAGCTTGGTTAGCGGGGTTTACAATGAGCAGTTCTTC. Its translation is CASSLVSGVYNEQFF.

This clone turned up a few times. The rearrangement uses TRBV19 and TRBJ1-2; 9 bases fit TRBD1. Trimming took 10 bases from V and 6 from J; bases not matched to a gene: 6. CDR1 is LNHDA, CDR2 SQIVND, per germline (reference sequence). There are 12 residues in the CDR3. The CDR3: CATFGTGHGYTF. As DNA, the CDR3 is TGTGCCACCTTTGGGACAGGGCATGGCTACACCTTC.

The rearrangement joins TRBV7-9 to TRBJ2-3; TRBD1 aligns across 10 bases. V was pared by 5 bases and J by 1 base, with 6 bases of the junction left unmatched. CDR3 size: 16 residues. Germline CDR1 SEHNR, CDR2 FQNEAQ (reference sequence). This CDR3 reads CASSPLTGGGTDTQYF. For the CDR3, the DNA is TGTGCCAGCAGCCCGTTGACAGGGGGCGGCACAGATACGCAGTATTTT.

This chain connects TRBV5-6 to TRBJ2-6, with 10 bases lining up with TRBD1. V lost 4 bases to trimming and J lost 0 bases; unmatched junction nucleotides: 7. This CDR3 has 18 amino acids. Germline V gene sequence: CDR1 SGHDT, CDR2 YYEEEE. The chain's CDR3 is CASSPDRGTYSGANVLTF. In DNA, the CDR3 is TGTGCCAGCAGCCCGGACAGGGGGACCTACTCTGGGGCCAACGTCCTGACTTTC. The variable domain in full, completed from reference TRBV5-6 and TRBJ2-6, reads DAGVTQSPTHLIKTRGQQVTLRCSPKSGHDTVSWYQQALGQGPQFIFQYYEEEERQRGNFPDRFSGHQFPNYSSELNVNALLLGDSALYLCASSPDRGTYSGANVLTFGAGSRLTVL.

The J gene is TRBJ1-1, the V gene TRBV18, with a tentative D call TRBD1 (6 bases). The CDR3 extends over 15 amino acids. The V gene's germline CDR1 is KGHSH and CDR2 LQKENI. V shed 1 base and J shed 3 bases, with 12 bases lying between them. In nucleotides, the CDR3 is TGTGCCAGCTCACCACGGCAGGGGATAGACACTGAAGCTTTCTTT. Amino acid sequence: CASSPRQGIDTEAFF.

The genes are TRBV30 and TRBJ1-2, with D possibly matching TRBD1 (5 bases). The ends were cut back, 0 bases at V and 6 bases at J, with 11 bases in the middle. This CDR3 is 13 amino acids long. Germline V gene lookup returns CDR1 GTSNPN and CDR2 SVGIG (reference sequence). As DNA, the CDR3 is TGTGCCTGGAGTGTTGGGCCAGGGCATGGCTACACCTTC. Protein sequence: CAWSVGPGHGYTF.

This clone was picked up a small number of times. The chain has TRBV2 and TRBJ1-3; TRBD1 matches at 8 bases. The CDR3 length is 14 residues. V shed 6 bases, J shed 2 bases, and the junction held 3 bases outside the gene matches. Germline V gene lookup returns CDR1 SNHLY and CDR2 FYNNEI. This CDR3 is CASSGTGAGNTIYF. As DNA, the CDR3 is TGTGCCAGCAGCGGGACAGGAGCTGGAAACACCATATATTTT.

The chain couples TRBV19 to TRBJ1-2, with D possibly being TRBD1 (6 bases). The CDR3 is made up of 13 amino acids. Germline lookup yields CDR1 LNHDA and CDR2 SQIVND (reference sequence). Trimming left V 9 bases short and J 1 base short, with 12 bases between. The CDR3 spells CASLNRDNYGYTF. As DNA, the CDR3 is TGTGCCAGCCTAAACAGGGATAACTATGGCTACACCTTC. Looking up the rest from reference TRBV19 and TRBJ1-2 gives the full variable domain: DGGITQSPKYLFRKEGQNVTLSCEQNLNHDAMYWYRQDPGQGLRLIYYSQIVNDFQKGDIAEGYSVSREKKESFPLTVTSAQKNPTAFYLCASLNRDNYGYTFGSGTRLTVV.

The rearrangement uses TRBV13 and TRBJ2-3; TRBD2 matches 7 bases. V lost 5 bases and J lost 1; bases outside the gene matches: 12. The germline V gene has CDR1 PRHDT and CDR2 FYEKMQ (reference sequence). The CDR3 sequence is 17 residues long. CDR3 sequence reads: CASSVGTGRGGTDTQYF. DNA for the CDR3: TGTGCCAGCAGCGTCGGGACGGGGAGGGGAGGCACAGATACGCAGTATTTT.

The V gene is TRBV30, the J gene TRBJ1-6, with a weak D call TRBD1 (6 bases). V was cut by 3 bases and J by 12 bases, with 12 bases left in between. CDR3 length: 12 residues. Germline loops: CDR1 GTSNPN, CDR2 SVGIG (reference sequence). CDR3: CAWRRTEGPLHF. The CDR3 DNA reads TGTGCCTGGAGAAGGACAGAGGGACCCCTCCACTTT.

The chain employs TRBV6-1 and TRBJ1-5; 7 bases map to TRBD1. The ends lost 5 bases at V and 4 bases at J; junction bases unmatched: 2. The CDR3 loop spans 13 amino acids. The V gene's germline CDR1 is MNHNS and CDR2 SASEGT. This chain's CDR3 is CASSPQGNQPQHF. In DNA, the CDR3 is TGTGCCAGCAGTCCACAGGGGAATCAGCCCCAGCATTTT.

This clone has a single count. The chain uses TRBV18 and TRBJ1-6; the D is unclear. The ends were cut back, 3 bases at V and 8 bases at J, with 8 bases in the middle. This CDR3 is built from 13 residues. Per germline, CDR1 KGHSH and CDR2 LQKENI. CDR3 in DNA: TGTGCCAGCTCACCGGGGTCGGATTCACCCCTCCACTTT. Its protein is CASSPGSDSPLHF.

The J gene is TRBJ1-1, the V gene TRBV9; D not resolved. Germline V gene data show CDR1 as SGDLS and CDR2 as YYNGEE. V lost 4 bases, J lost 0 bases, and 13 bases lay in between. The CDR3 is 15 amino acids. CDR3 coding DNA: TGTGCCAGCAGCCTCCGAACGGGAATGAACACTGAAGCTTTCTTT. Its protein is CASSLRTGMNTEAFF.

J is TRBJ2-2 and V is TRBV7-6; D not certain. The germline V gene encodes CDR1 SGHVS and CDR2 FNYEAQ. Trimming cost V 2 bases and J 8 bases, with 6 bases left between them. The CDR3 runs 12 residues. The CDR3 DNA reads as TGTGCCAGCAGCTTAAGGTCGGGGGAGCTGTTTTTT. Protein product: CASSLRSGELFF.

The chain is built from TRBV6-1 and TRBJ1-1; D gene uncertain. The CDR3 covers 12 residues. Germline-derived CDR1 and CDR2 are MNHNS and SASEGT. V shed 8 bases and J shed 2 bases, with 9 bases lying between them. This CDR3 reads CASAGDNTEAFF. In DNA form, the CDR3 reads TGTGCCAGCGCTGGGGATAACACTGAAGCTTTCTTT.

The chain is built from TRBV7-9 and TRBJ1-1; the D gene is possibly TRBD1 (6 bases). CDR3 length equals 16 residues. Germline CDR1 is SEHNR and CDR2 is FQNEAQ (reference sequence). Trimming took off 5 bases at V and 0 bases at J, with 16 bases between the two ends. CDR3 sequence: CASSRDRTVVNTEAFF. In nucleotides, the CDR3 is TGTGCCAGCAGCCGCGACAGGACGGTCGTGAACACTGAAGCTTTCTTT.